This T cell receptor beta chain is from a study of cytomegalovirus exposure and HLA in healthy donors. CDR3 size: 15 residues. Germline-derived CDR1 and CDR2 are SGHRS and YFSETQ. V lost 0 bases and J 1 base, leaving 10 bases between the germline ends. Both 60 Vbeta primers and 13 Jbeta primers went into the PCR. Here immunoSEQ multiplex PCR was the method, and the copy in TCRdb shows in-frame clones only, minus some. The top ten hold 2.5% to 4% of the sample, which has about 170,000 clones, 60% to 85% seen once. The genes are TRBV5-1 and TRBJ2-5; TRBD2 is a possible D gene (6 bases). The origin of this receptor is a female donor in good health and CMV-seronegative. What was sequenced was PBMCs. CDR3 in amino acids: CASSLGGTPQETQYF. In DNA form, the CDR3 reads TGCGCCAGCAGCTTGGGTGGGACTCCCCAAGAGACCCAGTACTTC.